This T cell receptor beta chain emerged from a study of shared clonotypes between healthy human individuals. Overall study context: A donor's plate count was three for CD4 naive and three for CD4 memory; CD8 naive had two and CD8 memory one.

Profiling relied on immunoSEQ multiplex PCR, and the TCRdb table lists in-frame clones only, not all of them. Of 1,400,000 or so clones in the sample, approximately 98.5% were seen once. The germline V and J ends were trimmed by 5 bases and 3 bases, with 11 bases remaining between them. This CDR3 region has 14 residues. Germline lookup yields CDR1 SGHRS and CDR2 YFSETQ. This clone was counted once. The receptor was isolated from a young man in good health. The V gene is TRBV5-1, the J gene TRBJ2-2; D unclear. The material sequenced was naive CD4+ T cells sorted from blood. Subset defined: CD45RA+ positively selected. The CDR3 protein is CASRRLPDTGELFF. The CDR3, as DNA: TGCGCCAGCAGGAGGTTACCAGACACCGGGGAGCTGTTTTTT.